A selection of T cell receptor beta chains follows, all from one sample in a study of cytomegalovirus exposure and HLA in healthy donors. Profiling relied on immunoSEQ multiplex PCR, and the TCRdb table lists in-frame clones only, not all of them. In the table there are around 110,000 clones, roughly 76% of which are singletons. Sequenced: PBMCs. The receptors were sampled from a woman in her 50s in good health and CMV-seropositive. The CDR3 runs from the conserved cysteine through the conserved F or W. D genes are given only for firm matches.

V gene,D gene,CDR3 protein
TRBV29-1,TRBD1,CSVGQGEKLFF
TRBV30,NA,CAWERGTDTQYF
TRBV7-2,TRBD1,CASSLKAGQGSLNYGYTF
TRBV4-2,TRBD1,CASRPMTGDYEQYF
TRBV9,TRBD1,CASSVSGQGAGKLFF
TRBV14,NA,CASSHWRSSGANVLTF
TRBV19,NA,CASSEGKGVNQPQHF
TRBV29-1,NA,CSAEKSQGLGGYTF
TRBV15,NA,CATSRFQDTQYF
TRBV5-4,TRBD1,CASSLLTQGNTQYF
TRBV7-2,TRBD1,CASSFRGWSSNTEAFF
TRBV13,NA,CASSFSGQGVNQETQYF
TRBV18,TRBD2,CASSPRTSGGTSYEQYF
TRBV4-1,NA,CASSQDRGGYEQYF
TRBV9,NA,CASTWGVNTEAFF
TRBV6-1,TRBD1,CASIRGTAYYEQYF
TRBV7-3,TRBD2,CASSSGLAGRGDTQYF
TRBV18,NA,CASSPWAGDSGANVLTF
TRBV6-5,NA,CASNPTGRRGYTF
TRBV7-9,TRBD1,CASSSRRTGSTDTQYF
TRBV6-1,NA,CASRAFSLSNQPQHF
TRBV6-5,TRBD2,CASKKTSGPTDTQYF
TRBV18,TRBD1,CASSPRGTATNEKLFF
TRBV7-9,TRBD1,CASSPIQGATEAFF
TRBV30,NA,CAWDAGWKSEKLFF
TRBV28,TRBD1,CASSLGQNYGYTF
TRBV5-6,NA,CASSFTYSYEQYF
TRBV27,NA,CASSLKLGANQPQHF
TRBV5-1,NA,CASSLGYRSTLEAFF
TRBV19,TRBD2,CASKETSGYNEQFF
TRBV5-4,TRBD1,CASSRPGQGASSPLHF
TRBV28,TRBD1,CASRPQGGTTEAFF
TRBV28,NA,CASSLESTEAFF
TRBV2,NA,CASRGGWNQPQHF
TRBV5-1,NA,CASSELPGISNQPQHF
TRBV9,TRBD2,CASSRSGGAVGELFF
TRBV5-4,NA,CASSLGGLSNQPQHF
TRBV7-9,NA,CSSSLYGGNSPLHF
TRBV5-6,NA,CASSLGIGAVEKLFF
TRBV28,NA,CASSLSGGTGNTIYF
TRBV6-1,TRBD1,CASSAYRGRLTEAFF
TRBV4-1,NA,CASSFARGVDSPLHF
TRBV5-4,NA,CASSLVQGDTGELFF
TRBV25-1,NA,CASSSSYGADTQYF
TRBV7-9,NA,CASSGGAGPLNTEAFF
TRBV7-2,TRBD1,CASSLSGQDPMALHF
TRBV11-2,NA,CASSLVFEQANQPQHF
TRBV18,NA,CASSPPSQYTEAFF
TRBV10-3,TRBD1,CAISLQGANYGYTF